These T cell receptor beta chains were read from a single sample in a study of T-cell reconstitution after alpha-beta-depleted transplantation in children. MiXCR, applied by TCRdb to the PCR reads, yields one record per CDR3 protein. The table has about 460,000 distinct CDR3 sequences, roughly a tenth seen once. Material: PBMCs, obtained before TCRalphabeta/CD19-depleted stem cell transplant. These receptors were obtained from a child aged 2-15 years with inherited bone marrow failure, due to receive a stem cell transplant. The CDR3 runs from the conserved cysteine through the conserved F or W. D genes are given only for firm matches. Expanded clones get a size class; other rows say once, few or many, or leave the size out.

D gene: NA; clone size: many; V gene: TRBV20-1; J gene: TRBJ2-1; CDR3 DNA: TGCAGTGCTGGTCGACAAGACAATGAGCAGTTCTTC; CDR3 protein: CSAGRQDNEQFF
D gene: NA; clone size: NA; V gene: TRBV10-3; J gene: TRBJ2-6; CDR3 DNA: TGTGCCATCAGTGAGTACCTCCCAGTATCTGGGGCCAACGTCCTGACTTTC; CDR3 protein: CAISEYLPVSGANVLTF
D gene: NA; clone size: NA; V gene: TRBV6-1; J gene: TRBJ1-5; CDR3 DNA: TGTGCCAGCGTGACAAATAGCAATCAGCCCCAGCATTTT; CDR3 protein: CASVTNSNQPQHF
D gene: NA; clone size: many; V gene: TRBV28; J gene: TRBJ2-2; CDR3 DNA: TGTGCCAGCAGTTTATCGGGCAGGGCGATCGGGGAGCTGTTTTTT; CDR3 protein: CASSLSGRAIGELFF
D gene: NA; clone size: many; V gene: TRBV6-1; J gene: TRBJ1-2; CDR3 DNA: TGTGCCAGCACCCCTGTCCACGGGTTCTATGGCTACACCTTC; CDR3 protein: CASTPVHGFYGYTF
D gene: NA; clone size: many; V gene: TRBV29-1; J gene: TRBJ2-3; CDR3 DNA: TGCAGCGTTGAAGACGGTGGGAGCAGCACAGATACGCAGTATTTT; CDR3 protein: CSVEDGGSSTDTQYF
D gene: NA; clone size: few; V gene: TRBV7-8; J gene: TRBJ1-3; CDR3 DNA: TGTGCCAGCAGCTCTTCGGGGGCTGGAAACACCATATATTTT; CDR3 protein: CASSSSGAGNTIYF
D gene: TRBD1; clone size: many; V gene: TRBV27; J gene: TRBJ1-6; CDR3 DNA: TGTGCCAGCAGCTCAAACAGGGGAGATAATTCACCCCTCCACTTT; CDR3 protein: CASSSNRGDNSPLHF
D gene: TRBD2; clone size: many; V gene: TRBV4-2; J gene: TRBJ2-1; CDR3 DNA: TGTGCCAGCAGCCGGACGGGGGGGAATCGGAATGAGCAGTTCTTC; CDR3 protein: CASSRTGGNRNEQFF
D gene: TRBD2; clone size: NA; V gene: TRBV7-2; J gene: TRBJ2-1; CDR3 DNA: TGTGCCAGCAGCCCTGCGGGGCAGCGGGGGGAGTTCTTC; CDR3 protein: CASSPAGQRGEFF
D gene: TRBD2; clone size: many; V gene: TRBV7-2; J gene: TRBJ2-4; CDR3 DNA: TGTGCCAGCAGCTTAGCGGGAGGGAAAAACATTCAGTACTTC; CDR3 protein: CASSLAGGKNIQYF
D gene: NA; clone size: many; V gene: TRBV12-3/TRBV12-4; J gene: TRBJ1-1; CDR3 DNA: TGTGCCAGCAGTTTTCTCGTTTACACTGAAGCTTTCTTT; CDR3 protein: CASSFLVYTEAFF
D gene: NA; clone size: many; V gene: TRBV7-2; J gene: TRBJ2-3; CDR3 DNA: TGTGCCAGCAGCTCCCTTCCGGGCACAGATACGCAGTATTTT; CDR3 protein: CASSSLPGTDTQYF
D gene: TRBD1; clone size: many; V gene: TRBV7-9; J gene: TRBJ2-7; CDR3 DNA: TGTGCCAGCAGCTTAGATGCGGGGACAGGGAGCTCCTACGAGCAGTACTTC; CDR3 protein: CASSLDAGTGSSYEQYF
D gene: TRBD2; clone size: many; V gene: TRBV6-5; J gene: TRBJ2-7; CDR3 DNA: TGTGCCAGCTATGGGGAACTAGCGGGAGGGAGCTCCTACGAGCAGTACTTC; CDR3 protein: CASYGELAGGSSYEQYF
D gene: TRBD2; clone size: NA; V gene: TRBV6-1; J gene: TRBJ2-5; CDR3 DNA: TGTGCCAGCAGTCTTAGCGGGACCCGGGGGGAGACCCAGTACTTC; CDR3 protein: CASSLSGTRGETQYF
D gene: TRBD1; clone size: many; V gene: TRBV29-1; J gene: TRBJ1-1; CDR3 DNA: TGCAGCGTTGTGGCCCCCGGACAGGCGGGTTTGGCTGAAGCTTTCTTT; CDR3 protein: CSVVAPGQAGLAEAFF
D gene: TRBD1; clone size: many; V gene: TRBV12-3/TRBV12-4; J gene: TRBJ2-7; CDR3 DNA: TGTGCCAGCAGTCCAAACGGACAGGCGTTCTACGAGCAGTACTTC; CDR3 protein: CASSPNGQAFYEQYF
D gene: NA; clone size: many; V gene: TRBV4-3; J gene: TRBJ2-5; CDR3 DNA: TGCGCCAGCAGCCCGAGTCCGGGGGCTGGGACCCAGTACTTC; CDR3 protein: CASSPSPGAGTQYF
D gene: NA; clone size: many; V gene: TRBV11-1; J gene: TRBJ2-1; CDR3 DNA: TGTGCCAGCAGCTTAGCAAAAATGCAGGGACGCTCCTACAATGAGCAGTTCTTC; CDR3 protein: CASSLAKMQGRSYNEQFF
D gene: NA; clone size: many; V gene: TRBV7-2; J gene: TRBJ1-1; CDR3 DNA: TGTGCCAGCAGCTTTTCATCCATCCGGACTGAAGCTTTCTTT; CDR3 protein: CASSFSSIRTEAFF
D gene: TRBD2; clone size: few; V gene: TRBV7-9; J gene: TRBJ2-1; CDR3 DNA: TGTGCCAGCAGCTTAAGTAGCGGGGAGAACTACAATGAGCAGTTCTTC; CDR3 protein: CASSLSSGENYNEQFF
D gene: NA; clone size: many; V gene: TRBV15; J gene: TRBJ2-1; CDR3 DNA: TGTGCCACCAGCAGAGATCGGGGGAGGGCCCGAAGGGGGAATGAGCAGTTCTTC; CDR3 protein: CATSRDRGRARRGNEQFF
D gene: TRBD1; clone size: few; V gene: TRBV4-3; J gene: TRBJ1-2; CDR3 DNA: TGCGCCAGCAGCACCCGGACAGGGGGCGCGGCCCTCTATGGCTACACCTTC; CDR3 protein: CASSTRTGGAALYGYTF
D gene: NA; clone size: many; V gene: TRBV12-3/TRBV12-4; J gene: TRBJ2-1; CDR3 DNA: TGTGCCAGCAGTTTAGGGGCAGGGAGGAATGAGCAGTTCTTC; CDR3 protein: CASSLGAGRNEQFF
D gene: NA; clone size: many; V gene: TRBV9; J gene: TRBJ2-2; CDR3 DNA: TGTGCCAGCAGCGTAAGGCAGGTTGGAGCCGGGGAGCTGTTTTTT; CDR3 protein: CASSVRQVGAGELFF
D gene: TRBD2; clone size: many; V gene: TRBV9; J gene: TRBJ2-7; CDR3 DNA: TGTGCCAGCAGCGTAGGCGCTAGCGGGAGCTCCTACGAGCAGTACTTC; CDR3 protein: CASSVGASGSSYEQYF
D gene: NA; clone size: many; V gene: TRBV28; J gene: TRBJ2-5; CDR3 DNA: TGTGCCAGCACCCCCCTCGAGGGGAAGGGAGCAGAGACCCAGTACTTC; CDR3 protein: CASTPLEGKGAETQYF
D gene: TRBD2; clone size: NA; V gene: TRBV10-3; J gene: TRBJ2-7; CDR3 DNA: TGTGCCATCAGTGCGGGACTAGCGGGAGCCTACGAGCAGTACTTC; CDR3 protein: CAISAGLAGAYEQYF
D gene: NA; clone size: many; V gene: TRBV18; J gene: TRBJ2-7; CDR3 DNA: TGTGCCAGCTCGATAGTGGGGGCCGCCGAGCAGTACTTC; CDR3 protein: CASSIVGAAEQYF
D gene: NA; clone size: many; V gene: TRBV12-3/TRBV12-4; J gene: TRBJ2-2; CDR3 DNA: TGTGCCAGCAGACACCGCTACTGGGGGGAGAACACCGGGGAGCTGTTTTTT; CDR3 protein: CASRHRYWGENTGELFF
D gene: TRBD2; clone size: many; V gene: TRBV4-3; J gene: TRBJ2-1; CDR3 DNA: TGCGCCAGCAGCCAAGGTGGGGTCGTAGCGGGATTTTACAATGAGCAGTTCTTC; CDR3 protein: CASSQGGVVAGFYNEQFF
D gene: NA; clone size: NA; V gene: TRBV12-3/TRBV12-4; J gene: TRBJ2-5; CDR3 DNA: TGTGCCAGCAGTTTACGCACACACGGAAAAGAGACCCAGTACTTC; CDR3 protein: CASSLRTHGKETQYF
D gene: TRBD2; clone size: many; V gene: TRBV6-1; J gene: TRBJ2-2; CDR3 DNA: TGTGCCAGCAGTAAAACTAGCGAAACCGGGGAGCTGTTTTTT; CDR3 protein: CASSKTSETGELFF
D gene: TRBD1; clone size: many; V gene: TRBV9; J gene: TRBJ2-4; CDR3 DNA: TGTGCCAGCAGCGCCGGGGACAGGGACCTAAACATTCAGTACTTC; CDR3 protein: CASSAGDRDLNIQYF
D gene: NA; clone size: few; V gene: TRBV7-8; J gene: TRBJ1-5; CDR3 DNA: TGTGCCAGCAGCTTAGTCCTGTGGGGTGGCAATCAGCCCCAGCATTTT; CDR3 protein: CASSLVLWGGNQPQHF
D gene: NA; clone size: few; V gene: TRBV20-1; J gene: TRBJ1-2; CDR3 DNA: TGCAGTGCCACCGGGACAAACTATGGCTACACCTTC; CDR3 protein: CSATGTNYGYTF
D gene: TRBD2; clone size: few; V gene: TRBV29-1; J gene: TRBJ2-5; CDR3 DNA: TGCAGCGTTGAAGATCGGGGGGGGGGAGAGACCCAGTACTTC; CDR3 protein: CSVEDRGGGETQYF
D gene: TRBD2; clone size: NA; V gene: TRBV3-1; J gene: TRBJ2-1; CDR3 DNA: TGTGCCTCCACCCAAGAATTACTAGCGGGTGGAGCCTACAATGAGCAGTTCTTC; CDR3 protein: CASTQELLAGGAYNEQFF
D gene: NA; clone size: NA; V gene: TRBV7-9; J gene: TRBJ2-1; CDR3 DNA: TGTGCCAGCAGCTTGATGTACAATGAGCAGTTCTTC; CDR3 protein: CASSLMYNEQFF
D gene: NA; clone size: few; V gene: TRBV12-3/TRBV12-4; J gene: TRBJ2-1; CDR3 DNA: TGTGCCAGCAGTTTCTCGGTCCTCACCGGGTACAATGAGCAGTTCTTC; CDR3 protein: CASSFSVLTGYNEQFF
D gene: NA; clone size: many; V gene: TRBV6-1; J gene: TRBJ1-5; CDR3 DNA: TGTGCCACCTCCGGGGTTAGCAATCAGCCCCAGCATTTT; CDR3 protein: CATSGVSNQPQHF
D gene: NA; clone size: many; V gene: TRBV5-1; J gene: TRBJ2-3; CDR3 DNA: TGCGCCAGCAGCGTTGCACCTCCCACAGATACGCAGTATTTT; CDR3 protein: CASSVAPPTDTQYF
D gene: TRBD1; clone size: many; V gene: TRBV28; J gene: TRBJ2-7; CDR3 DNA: TGTGCCAGCAGTTCGGGACAGCTTGACTACGAGCAGTACTTC; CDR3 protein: CASSSGQLDYEQYF
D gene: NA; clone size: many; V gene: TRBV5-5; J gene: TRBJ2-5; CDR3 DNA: TGTGCCAGCAGCCCAACCCCGGGGGAGACCCAGTACTTC; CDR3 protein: CASSPTPGETQYF
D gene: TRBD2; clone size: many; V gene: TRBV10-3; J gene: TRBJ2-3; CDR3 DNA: TGTGCCATCAGTGATCTCCTAGCGGGAGTCGATACGCAGTATTTT; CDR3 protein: CAISDLLAGVDTQYF
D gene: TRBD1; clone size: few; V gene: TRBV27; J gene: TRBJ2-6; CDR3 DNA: TGTGCCAGCAGTCGCCGGGACAGGGGAGGGTCTGGGGCCAACGTCCTGACTTTC; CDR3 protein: CASSRRDRGGSGANVLTF
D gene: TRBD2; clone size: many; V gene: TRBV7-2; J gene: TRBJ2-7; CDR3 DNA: TGTGCCAGCAGCTCGAGCCCTAGCGGGAGTAGGTACGAGCAGTACTTC; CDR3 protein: CASSSSPSGSRYEQYF